A selection of T cell receptor beta chains follows, all from one sample in a study of control samples from healthy donors and cancer patients. This table comes from immunoSEQ multiplex PCR, and its TCRdb copy is limited to in-frame clones, with some not included. The table has around 130,000 clones, 85% to 95% seen once. Specimen: blood. Receptor source: a man aged 25-40 years in good health. The CDR3 runs from the conserved cysteine through the conserved F or W. D genes are given only for firm matches.

>TRBJ1-1|TRBV2|TRBD1|14
TGTGCCAGCAGACCTGGGACAGGGAACGCTGAAGCTTTCTTT
CASRPGTGNAEAFF
>TRBJ1-5|TRBV27|NA|15
TGTGCCAGCAGTCTCACACCGTATAGCAATCAGCCCCAGCATTTT
CASSLTPYSNQPQHF
>TRBJ1-1|TRBV11-2|NA|14
TGTGCCAGCAGCCATACACTCCGGATCACTGAAGCTTTCTTT
CASSHTLRITEAFF
>TRBJ1-3|TRBV7-8|NA|15
TGTGCCAGCAGCTTAGCGTCCGATTCTGGAAACACCATATATTTT
CASSLASDSGNTIYF
>TRBJ1-3|TRBV11-2|NA|15
TGTGCCAGCAGCTTAAGCCCGATCTCTGGAAACACCATATATTTT
CASSLSPISGNTIYF
>TRBJ1-2|TRBV4-1|NA|14
TGCGCCAGCAGCCAGGTAGGACACCCTTATGGCTACACCTTC
CASSQVGHPYGYTF
>TRBJ2-5|TRBV6-6|TRBD2|17
TGTGCCAGCAGTCGGACTAGCGGGGGGGAGGCAGGAGAGACCCAGTACTTC
CASSRTSGGEAGETQYF
>TRBJ1-6|TRBV19|NA|13
TGTGCCAGTAAGCTGGACGGCAATTCACCCCTCCACTTT
CASKLDGNSPLHF
>TRBJ2-3|TRBV19|NA|13
TGTGCCAGTAGTATAGTCTTGGGGGACACGCAGTATTTT
CASSIVLGDTQYF
>TRBJ1-5|TRBV7-2|NA|17
TGTGCCAGCAGCTTAGTTTCTGACAGATTCCGCAATCAGCCCCAGCATTTT
CASSLVSDRFRNQPQHF
>TRBJ1-1|TRBV7-2|NA|15
TGTGCCAGCAGCTTATTCCAGGTGGGAAACACTGAAGCTTTCTTT
CASSLFQVGNTEAFF
>TRBJ2-7|TRBV27|NA|12
TGTGCCAGCAGTTTACGAGGGGACGAGCAGTACTTC
CASSLRGDEQYF